The 11 T cell receptor beta chains given below trace back to one sample, sequenced in a study of blood T cell repertoires in COVID-19. Profiling relied on immunoSEQ multiplex PCR, and the TCRdb table lists in-frame clones only, not all of them. The sample contains nearly 350,000 clones, roughly 90% of which appear only once. The sequenced material came from peripheral blood. The origin of the receptors is a woman aged 70-85 years with COVID-19, enrolled during active disease.

The V gene is TRBV9, the J gene TRBJ1-3, with TRBD1 matching 7 bases. V dropped 0 bases and J dropped 2; count of bases not matched to a gene: 2. Germline-derived CDR1 and CDR2 are SGDLS and YYNGEE. This CDR3 region has 15 residues. CDR3 coding DNA: TGTGCCAGCAGCGTAGAGGGACAGCCTGGAAACACCATATATTTT. Protein product: CASSVEGQPGNTIYF.

The chain combines TRBV27 with TRBJ1-3; 11 bases agree with TRBD1. With 5 bases clipped from V and 7 bases from J, the junction kept 13 bases outside the gene matches. The V gene's germline CDR1 is MNHEY and CDR2 SMNVEV (reference sequence). The CDR3 is 17 amino acids. CDR3 DNA sequence: TGTGCCAGCAGTCCGTGGACAGGGGGCACGTACAGCAACACCATATATTTT. It translates to CASSPWTGGTYSNTIYF.

The chain links TRBV18 to TRBJ1-5; D is unclear. From germline, CDR1 is KGHSH and CDR2 LQKENI. There are 14 residues in the CDR3. V was pared by 2 bases and J by 3 bases, with 8 bases between. CDR3 sequence: CASSPLQLNQPQHF. CDR3 nucleotide sequence: TGTGCCAGCTCACCATTACAGCTCAATCAGCCCCAGCATTTT. The whole variable domain, remainder taken from reference TRBV18 and TRBJ1-5, is NAGVMQNPRHLVRRRGQEARLRCSPMKGHSHVYWYRQLPEEGLKFMVYLQKENIIDESGMPKERFSAEFPKEGPSILRIQQVVRGDSAAYFCASSPLQLNQPQHFGDGTRLSIL.

Here the CDR3 reads CASGGAHMNTEAFF. In DNA form, the CDR3 reads TGTGCCAGTGGAGGGGCTCACATGAACACTGAAGCTTTCTTT. The genes are TRBV19 and TRBJ1-1; TRBD1 might be the D (5 bases). In germline, CDR1 is LNHDA, CDR2 SQIVND (reference sequence). The CDR3 has 14 amino acids. Trimming took off 8 bases at V and 0 bases at J, with 13 bases between the two ends.

This chain joins TRBV2 and TRBJ2-5, with TRBD1 identical over 10 bases. The J segment lost 2 bases and the V segment lost 7 bases, leaving 7 bases of the junction unmatched. Germline values: CDR1 SNHLY, CDR2 FYNNEI. This CDR3 is built from 15 residues. The CDR3 DNA follows: TGTGCCAGCATCGGGACAGGGGAAGGTCAAGAGACCCAGTACTTC. This gives the protein CASIGTGEGQETQYF.

The V gene is TRBV6-5, the J gene TRBJ1-1; 7 bases line up with TRBD1. With V trimmed by 8 bases and J by 4 bases, 7 bases remained unmatched. This CDR3 region has 13 residues. From germline, CDR1 is MNHEY and CDR2 SVGAGI. In DNA form, the CDR3 reads TGTGCCAGCCGAACCGCAGGGGGCACTGAAGCTTTCTTT. Its protein is CASRTAGGTEAFF.

The chain couples TRBV5-1 to TRBJ2-5; TRBD2 aligns across 9 bases. V shed 1 base, J shed 4 bases, and the junction held 2 bases outside the gene matches. This CDR3 contains 14 residues. Germline V gives CDR1 SGHRS, CDR2 YFSETQ. In DNA form, the CDR3 reads TGCGCCAGCAGCTTGTTACTAGCGGGAGAGACCCAGTACTTC. Residues: CASSLLLAGETQYF.

The genes are TRBV5-4 and TRBJ1-2; 9 nucleotides line up with TRBD1. The CDR3 totals 16 residues. Unmatched junction bases numbered 12, after V lost 1 base and J lost 8 bases. CDR1 is SGHNT, CDR2 YYREEE, per germline (reference sequence). DNA for the CDR3: TGTGCCAGCAGCTTGATAACAGGGGGCGCGGGAGCGGGCTACACCTTC. It codes for CASSLITGGAGAGYTF.

The chain joins TRBV6-5 to TRBJ1-2, with a possible D match to TRBD1 (6 bases). V was cut by 7 bases and J by 4 bases, with 16 bases left in between. Germline V gene lookup returns CDR1 MNHEY and CDR2 SVGAGI. CDR3 length: 14 amino acids. The CDR3: CASIVGRGAYGYTF. The CDR3 DNA reads as TGTGCCAGCATCGTAGGCAGGGGAGCCTATGGCTACACCTTC.

This rearrangement joins TRBV7-9 to TRBJ2-3; D might be TRBD2 (5 bases). The germline V gene has CDR1 SEHNR and CDR2 FQNEAQ (reference sequence). This CDR3 is 16 amino acids long. The germline V and J ends were trimmed by 4 bases and 6 bases, with 20 bases remaining between them. CDR3 coding DNA: TGTGCCAGCAGCTCATCTGCCCAGACCGGGGAGGATACGCAGTATTTT. Protein sequence: CASSSSAQTGEDTQYF.

The chain carries TRBV5-8 and TRBJ1-4; D not resolved. This CDR3 is 15 amino acids long. Germline assignment: CDR1 SGHTS and CDR2 YDEGEE. The V end lost 1 base, the J end lost 7 bases, and 14 bases lay between the germline ends. The CDR3: CASSLMRGKSEKLFF. The CDR3 coding sequence is TGTGCCAGCAGCTTGATGCGCGGAAAGTCTGAAAAACTGTTTTTT.